Sequencing of this TCR beta chain was carried out in a study of T cell responses to AZD1222 COVID-19 vaccine. General study points: Reports say nearly half of spike-specific TCRs go after unmutated variant regions. Baseline antibody screening turned up just six seropositive AZD1222 recipients. Vaccine-associated CD4 TCRs spanned spike, dominant at 160-218 and 743-854. The sample set comprised mostly white British donors with more females, and clonal diversity was possibly underestimated.

Germline CDR1 reads LGHDT; CDR2 reads YNNKEL (reference sequence). The CDR3 sequence is 14 residues long. With V trimmed by 4 bases and J by 9 bases, 9 bases remained unmatched. Libraries were prepared by immunoSEQ multiplex PCR; TCRdb keeps only in-frame clonotypes and omits some of them. The repertoire holds 90,000 to 100,000 clones, with around nine tenths as singletons. Concerning this clone itself: Its antigen is currently unknown.

This receptor was taken from an adult who received the AZD1222 COVID-19 vaccine. V gene TRBV3-1 (or the pseudogene TRBV3-2) combines with J gene TRBJ1-5, with 7 bases identical to TRBD1. The specimen was peripheral blood, collected 28 days after the second AZD1222 dose. The DNA for the CDR3 is TGTGCCAGCAGCCCCCGGACAGGTGCGGGGCCCCAGCATTTT. Translated: CASSPRTGAGPQHF.